What follows is one T cell receptor (beta chain) and its context. The data were taken from a study of blood T cell repertoires in COVID-19. Across the study: From T cells, B-cell-depleted T cells, or PBMCs came the material, which was cDNA or gDNA.

CDR1 and CDR2 (germline): LGHNA, YSLEER. The CDR3 is made up of 16 amino acids. Losses at the gene ends were 0 bases for V and 7 bases for J; bases not matched to a gene: 8. Authors' processing steps: From reference gene primer amplification, estimates of nucleated cell counts were derived. The protocol was immunoSEQ multiplex PCR, while the TCRdb copy is restricted to in-frame clones and leaves out a portion. Clone size and the V and J calls come from that table; the DNA yielded D and trimming. The table has approximately 310,000 clones, roughly 84% seen once. The genes are TRBV4-3 and TRBJ1-4; TRBD1 matches at 7 bases. Sequencing input: peripheral blood. The source of this sequence is a man aged 45-65 years with active or convalescent COVID-19. The CDR3 DNA reads as TGCGCCAGCAGCCAAGATTCGGGGTCAGGGGGTGAAAAACTGTTTTTT. It is translated as CASSQDSGSGGEKLFF.